This is a list of T cell receptor beta chains from one sample in a study of blood T cell repertoires in COVID-19. The assay was immunoSEQ multiplex PCR, and TCRdb's table has in-frame clones only and misses some. The data contain more than 95,000 clones, 85% to 90% of them singletons. Sequenced material: peripheral blood. The receptors here all came from a human donor in a cohort sampled during active COVID-19. The CDR3 runs from the conserved cysteine through the conserved F or W. The D gene is left open where the match is weak. Rows give clone size only sometimes, using once, few, many, or a class for an expanded clone.

j_call v_call clone_size d_call cdr3_nt cdr3_aa
TRBJ1-5 TRBV4-1 . . TGCGCCAGCAGCCAAGGGACAGCTAGCAATCAGCCCCAGCATTTT CASSQGTASNQPQHF
TRBJ2-7 TRBV28 few . TGTGCCAGCATAAATACAGGGCTCGACGAGCAGTACTTC CASINTGLDEQYF
TRBJ1-1 TRBV6-5 . TRBD1 TGTGCCAGCAGCGGAGGACAGGGTGGGAACACTGAAGCTTTCTTT CASSGGQGGNTEAFF
TRBJ1-4 TRBV9 . TRBD1 TGTGCCAGCAGCCCACGGACAGGCGCGAAACTGTTTTTT CASSPRTGAKLFF
TRBJ2-1 TRBV9 once TRBD2 TGTGCCAGCAGCGTAGTCAGTAGCGGGAGAGGAAATGAGCAGTTCTTC CASSVVSSGRGNEQFF
TRBJ1-4 TRBV7-2 . . TGTGCCAGCAGCCCCAGGGCGGCTAATGAAAAACTGTTTTTT CASSPRAANEKLFF
TRBJ1-4 TRBV6-2/TRBV6-3 few . TGTGCCAGCAGTTCTCCTCTACAGGGTCGGGAAAAACTGTTTTTT CASSSPLQGREKLFF
TRBJ2-1 TRBV24-1 . . TGTGCCACCAGTGATTCCCTGGCGGGGTATGAGCAGTTCTTC CATSDSLAGYEQFF
TRBJ2-7 TRBV2 . TRBD2 TGTGCCAGCAAAACGGCTAGCGGACACGGGGCGGACGAGCAGTACTTC CASKTASGHGADEQYF
TRBJ1-1 TRBV11-2 . . TGTGCCAGCAGCCGACGGGGGGGGAGGACTTTCTTT CASSRRGGRTFF
TRBJ1-5 TRBV5-6 . TRBD1 TGTGCCAGCAGCTACGGAACAGGGGTCAGTCAGCCCCAGCATTTT CASSYGTGVSQPQHF
TRBJ2-4 TRBV19 . TRBD2 TGTGCCAGTAGTCGGCTAGCGGGAGGTAGGGGCCTAGCCAAAAACATTCAGTACTTC CASSRLAGGRGLAKNIQYF
TRBJ2-1 TRBV7-2 . TRBD2 TGTGCCAGCAGCTTAGCTAGCGGGGGACCCTACAATGAGCAGTTCTTC CASSLASGGPYNEQFF
TRBJ2-5 TRBV19 . . TGTGCCAGTAGTTCAGGGGTCCTGGAGACCCAGTACTTC CASSSGVLETQYF
TRBJ1-4 TRBV6-1 . . TGTGCCAGCAGTGAAAGCGGGGGGGCCAATGAAAAACTGTTTTTT CASSESGGANEKLFF
TRBJ2-2 TRBV28 few TRBD1 TGTGCCAGCTCATACCCCGGGACAGGTAACACCGGGGAGCTGTTTTTT CASSYPGTGNTGELFF
TRBJ2-7 TRBV6-6 once . TGTGCCAGCAGTCCCGTTGGGACTCACTACGAGCAGTACTTC CASSPVGTHYEQYF
TRBJ2-1 TRBV7-2 . TRBD2 TGTGCTTCCTCGGGACTACTATACAATGAGCAGTTCTTC CASSGLLYNEQFF